The 13 T cell receptor beta chains listed next were all sequenced from one sample in a study of shared clonotypes between healthy human individuals (dated by TCRdb to about 2020). Library generation was performed with the immunoSEQ multiplex PCR assay. This immuneACCESS table, as held by TCRdb, lists in-frame sequences with V and J called but not all clones. Of the missing ones, under half trace to an unresolved V gene in checked studies; the others have no known cause. This sample comprises approximately 1.5 million clones, 97% to 99% of them detected only once. The ten largest clones add up to 0.36% of the sample. The source material was naive CD4+ T cells sorted from blood. Read against the paper, the sample's cell subset or site label means: CD45RA+ positively selected. The receptors derive from a man aged 30 to 39 in good health.

J is TRBJ2-3 and V is TRBV2, with 7 bases aligning to TRBD1. The CDR3 is 15 amino acids. Unmatched junction bases numbered 10, after V lost 6 bases and J lost 4 bases. Germline V lookup: CDR1 SNHLY, CDR2 FYNNEI. CDR3 nucleotides: TGTGCCAGCAGCCAACAGGGGTCGTTACCAGATACGCAGTATTTT. Protein sequence: CASSQQGSLPDTQYF.

DNA for the CDR3: TGCGCCAGCAGCTTGGGGGACGTAAATCACGAGCAGTACTTC. It codes for CASSLGDVNHEQYF. This chain connects TRBV5-1 to TRBJ2-7; D is possibly TRBD1 or TRBD2 (5 bases each). The ends were cut back, 0 bases at V and 5 bases at J, with 12 bases in the middle. This CDR3 has 14 amino acids. Germline V lookup: CDR1 SGHRS, CDR2 YFSETQ. Using reference TRBV5-1 and TRBJ2-7 for the parts outside the CDR3, the full variable domain is KAGVTQTPRYLIKTRGQQVTLSCSPISGHRSVSWYQQTPGQGLQFLFEYFSETQRNKGNFPGRFSGRQFSNSRSEMNVSTLELGDSALYLCASSLGDVNHEQYFGPGTRLTVT.

This clone has just one count. The J gene is TRBJ2-7, the V gene TRBV5-1; 9 bases align to TRBD1. The germline CDR1 and CDR2 sequences are SGHRS and YFSETQ. This CDR3 is 15 amino acids long. J gave up 5 bases and V 4 bases, and 10 bases lay outside the gene matches. CDR3: CASSHVDRGIDEQYF. DNA of the CDR3: TGCGCCAGCAGCCACGTGGACAGGGGAATCGACGAGCAGTACTTC.

V usage is TRBV7-3 and J usage is TRBJ2-3; D is ambiguous. This CDR3 spans 14 amino acids. V dropped 5 bases and J dropped 5 bases, with 14 bases sitting between them. The germline gives CDR1 SGHTA, CDR2 FQGTGA. CDR3 sequence (DNA): TGTGCCAGCAGCCCCGGCGTAGCTGGAGATACGCAGTATTTT. Protein sequence: CASSPGVAGDTQYF.

For the CDR3, the DNA is TGTGCCAGCAGTTTCCAGCGGGAGTGGGTAGATACGCAGTATTTT. Translating it yields CASSFQREWVDTQYF. The V gene is TRBV27, the J gene TRBJ2-3; the match to TRBD2 covers 8 bases. In germline, CDR1 is MNHEY, CDR2 SMNVEV (reference sequence). The CDR3 runs to 15 residues. V lost 3 bases to trimming and J lost 5 bases; unmatched junction nucleotides: 7.

The chain joins TRBV11-3 to TRBJ2-7; D is tentatively TRBD1 or TRBD2 (6 bases each). The CDR3 is made up of 15 amino acids. V dropped 5 bases and J dropped 1 base, with 15 bases sitting between them. CDR1 and CDR2 (germline): SGHNT, YENEEA. The CDR3 reads CASSPGAANSYEQYF. CDR3 nucleotides: TGTGCCAGCAGCCCGGGGGCAGCGAATTCCTACGAGCAGTACTTC.

The gene calls are TRBV5-1 and TRBJ2-7, with 7 bases identical to TRBD1. Germline V gene lookup returns CDR1 SGHRS and CDR2 YFSETQ. This CDR3 is built from 13 residues. The ends lost 4 bases at V and 3 bases at J; junction bases unmatched: 4. CDR3 nucleotides: TGCGCCAGCAGCCCGGACAGGTTCTACGAGCAGTACTTC. Translation gives CASSPDRFYEQYF.

The chain uses TRBV6-1 and TRBJ1-4, with D uncertain. Trimming removed 2 bases from V and 10 bases from J, with 8 bases in between. The CDR3 has 12 residues. The germline V gene encodes CDR1 MNHNS and CDR2 SASEGT. In nucleotides, the CDR3 is TGTGCCAGCAGTGAAAAGAGTAGAAAACTGTTTTTT. Its protein is CASSEKSRKLFF.

The chain's CDR3 is CASSLLAGNTGELFF. The CDR3 DNA reads as TGCGCCAGCAGCTTGCTAGCGGGTAACACCGGGGAGCTGTTTTTT. The chain joins TRBV5-1 to TRBJ2-2; 8 bases map to TRBD2. Trimming cost V 1 base and J 2 bases; bases outside gene matches: 1. CDR1 is SGHRS and CDR2 is YFSETQ in the germline V gene. This CDR3 comprises 15 residues. The full variable domain, completed using reference TRBV5-1 and TRBJ2-2, is KAGVTQTPRYLIKTRGQQVTLSCSPISGHRSVSWYQQTPGQGLQFLFEYFSETQRNKGNFPGRFSGRQFSNSRSEMNVSTLELGDSALYLCASSLLAGNTGELFFGEGSRLTVL.

The V and J genes are TRBV18 and TRBJ2-5; 9 positions agree with TRBD1. This CDR3 has 15 residues. Germline V CDR1 and CDR2: KGHSH, LQKENI. Trimming at V came to 2 bases and at J to 5 bases, leaving 6 bases not matched to a gene. DNA of the CDR3: TGTGCCAGCTCACCAGGGACAGGGATTACGGAGACCCAGTACTTC. Its protein is CASSPGTGITETQYF.

Comment on this clone: Other nucleotide sequences in the sample specify the same CDR3. This chain links TRBV28 with TRBJ2-1, with a tentative D call TRBD2 (5 bases). The CDR3 runs to 14 residues. The V gene's germline CDR1 is MDHEN and CDR2 SYDVKM. Trimming stripped 6 bases from V and 0 bases from J, with 9 bases between. Here the CDR3 DNA reads TGTGCCAGCAGGGGGAGCCCCTCCTACAATGAGCAGTTCTTC. The encoded protein is CASRGSPSYNEQFF. The whole variable domain, filled in from reference TRBV28 and TRBJ2-1, reads DVKVTQSSRYLVKRTGEKVFLECVQDMDHENMFWYRQDPGLGLRLIYFSYDVKMKEKGDIPEGYSVSREKKERFSLILESASTNQTSMYLCASRGSPSYNEQFFGPGTRLTVL.

To note about this clone: Within the sample, other DNA sequences also encode this same CDR3. The chain is built from TRBV30 and TRBJ2-6; D remains ambiguous. Germline V gene lookup returns CDR1 GTSNPN and CDR2 SVGIG (reference sequence). Trimming removed 2 bases at V and 0 bases at J, with 5 bases between. The CDR3 length is 14 residues. As DNA, the CDR3 is TGTGCCTGGAGTATCAGCTCTGGGGCCAACGTCCTGACTTTC. Its translation is CAWSISSGANVLTF.

The gene calls are TRBV30 and TRBJ2-7; D is unclear. In germline, CDR1 is GTSNPN, CDR2 SVGIG (reference sequence). The CDR3 covers 14 residues. The V gene lost 4 bases and the J gene lost 3 bases, with 16 bases spanning the gap. CDR3 amino acids: CAWKLRATDYEQYF. The DNA for the CDR3 is TGTGCCTGGAAGCTCCGGGCTACGGACTACGAGCAGTACTTC. The full variable domain, with the rest looked up from reference TRBV30 and TRBJ2-7, is SQTIHQWPATLVQPVGSPLSLECTVEGTSNPNLYWYRQAAGRGLQLLFYSVGIGQISSEVPQNLSASRPQDRQFILSSKKLLLSDSGFYLCAWKLRATDYEQYFGPGTRLTVT.